Listed here are 10 T cell receptor beta chains from one sample, sequenced in a study of cytomegalovirus exposure and HLA in healthy donors. PCR involved 60 Vbeta and 13 Jbeta primers. TCRdb keeps only in-frame clones here, not all; method: immunoSEQ multiplex PCR. Among approximately 50,000 clones listed, 45% to 70% were seen once. Sequencing was carried out using PBMCs. The receptors derive from a human donor in good health.

The V and J genes are TRBV30 and TRBJ1-3, with D tentatively TRBD1 (6 bases). V was cut by 4 bases and J by 0 bases, with 16 bases left in between. The CDR3 totals 16 residues. Germline-derived CDR1 and CDR2 are GTSNPN and SVGIG (reference sequence). CDR3 sequence reads: CAWNLQGLSSGNTIYF. The CDR3 coding sequence is TGTGCCTGGAACCTACAGGGTTTGAGCTCTGGAAACACCATATATTTT.

Concerning this clone: The junction shows a germline mismatch at one end, possibly a read error. The chain has TRBV6-6 and TRBJ2-3; 9 positions agree with TRBD1. CDR1 and CDR2 (germline): MNHNY, SVGAGI (reference sequence). This CDR3 comprises 14 residues. In nucleotides, the CDR3 is TGTGCCAGCAGTTCTACAGGGGGCACAGATACGCAGTGTTTT. Translated, it gives CASSSTGGTDTQCF.

The rearrangement uses TRBV6-5 and TRBJ1-1; no clear D gene. This CDR3 comprises 14 residues. Per germline, CDR1 MNHEY and CDR2 SVGAGI. The V and J ends lost 2 bases and 1 base respectively, with 8 bases between them. For the CDR3, the DNA is TGTGCCAGCAGTTACCAGAAAGAGAACACTGAAGCTTTCTTT. This sequence encodes CASSYQKENTEAFF.

This clone was counted once. This chain joins TRBV19 and TRBJ2-7; D may be TRBD2 (6 bases). Per germline, CDR1 LNHDA and CDR2 SQIVND (reference sequence). This CDR3 is built from 13 residues. The ends were cut back, 7 bases at V and 1 base at J, with 11 bases in the middle. CDR3 amino acids: CASTGTFSYEQYF. The CDR3 DNA reads as TGTGCCAGTACCGGGACTTTTTCCTACGAGCAGTACTTC. The entire variable domain, with the rest obtained from reference TRBV19 and TRBJ2-7, is as follows: DGGITQSPKYLFRKEGQNVTLSCEQNLNHDAMYWYRQDPGQGLRLIYYSQIVNDFQKGDIAEGYSVSREKKESFPLTVTSAQKNPTAFYLCASTGTFSYEQYFGPGTRLTVT.

The genes are TRBV5-1 and TRBJ1-3; 7 nucleotides agree with TRBD1. The germline V gene has CDR1 SGHRS and CDR2 YFSETQ. The CDR3 consists of 14 residues. V dropped 3 bases and J dropped 6; count of bases not matched to a gene: 6. Written as DNA, the CDR3 is TGCGCCAGCAGCTCAACAGGGGCGGCAAACACCATATATTTT. Its protein is CASSSTGAANTIYF.

V gene TRBV5-1 combines with J gene TRBJ2-5; D remains unclear. The CDR3 totals 15 residues. The V gene lost 0 bases and the J gene lost 1 base, with 10 bases spanning the gap. The germline CDR1 and CDR2 sequences are SGHRS and YFSETQ. CDR3 protein: CASSLGQVSQETQYF. For the CDR3, the DNA is TGCGCCAGCAGCTTGGGGCAGGTCAGCCAAGAGACCCAGTACTTC.

The chain is built from TRBV7-2 and TRBJ2-3; 10 bases are shared with TRBD1. The CDR3 is 16 amino acids. Looked up from germline, CDR1 is SGHTA and CDR2 is FQGNSA. Germline trimming cut 3 bases from V and 5 bases from J; bases unmatched to any gene: 8. CDR3 sequence: CASSFLGTGDRDTQYF. DNA of the CDR3: TGTGCCAGCAGCTTTCTCGGGACAGGGGACAGAGATACGCAGTATTTT.

The J gene is TRBJ2-4, the V gene TRBV9; tentatively, D is TRBD2 (5 bases). The CDR3 totals 14 residues. The V end lost 3 bases, the J end lost 2 bases, and 9 bases lay between the germline ends. From germline, CDR1 is SGDLS and CDR2 YYNGEE. The CDR3 sequence: CASSDPGSKNIQYF. The CDR3 DNA sequence: TGTGCCAGCAGCGACCCGGGGTCCAAAAACATTCAGTACTTC.

The V gene is TRBV11-2, the J gene TRBJ2-2; 7 bases are shared with TRBD1. The V and J ends lost 6 bases and 6 bases, in that order; junction bases with no gene match: 1. The CDR3 extends over 12 amino acids. Germline CDR1 is SGHAT and CDR2 is FQNNGV. CDR3 loop: CASRRGPGELFF. The CDR3 DNA follows: TGTGCCAGCAGGAGGGGGCCCGGGGAGCTGTTTTTT.

The chain carries TRBV2 and TRBJ1-5, with D tentatively TRBD1 (6 bases). CDR1 is SNHLY and CDR2 is FYNNEI in the germline V gene. This CDR3 is built from 13 residues. Trimming removed 6 bases from V and 5 bases from J, with 11 bases in between. CDR3 region: CASRDSVDQPQHF. Written as DNA, the CDR3 is TGTGCCAGCAGGGACAGCGTCGATCAGCCCCAGCATTTT.